The 29 T cell receptor beta chains presented below share a single source sample, sequenced in a study of CD8 T cells in Susac syndrome. When the RNA was reverse transcribed, random hexamers were used with an input of about 0.5 to 1 ug. TCRdb ran MiXCR on the immunoSEQ multiplex PCR reads and lists one entry per CDR3 protein. The profile shows 160,000 or so distinct CDR3 sequences, around 96% of them singletons. The sequencing input was CD4+ T cells from PBMCs. These receptors all stem from a human donor with Susac syndrome.

In this sample, this clonotype turned up once. The chain is built from TRBV20-1 and TRBJ1-1, with unresolved D. V was pared by 7 bases and J by 0 bases, with 12 bases between. The CDR3 consists of 13 residues. The germline V gene has CDR1 DFQATT and CDR2 SNEGSKA (reference sequence). DNA of the CDR3: TGCAGTGTAACGGGGAGACTGAACACTGAAGCTTTCTTT. This sequence encodes CSVTGRLNTEAFF.

The chain has TRBV7-2 and TRBJ2-7; D might be TRBD1 (6 bases). The V end was cut by 5 bases, the J end by 3 bases, with 20 bases between. Germline V gene sequence: CDR1 SGHTA, CDR2 FQGNSA. The CDR3 consists of 16 residues. In nucleotides, the CDR3 is TGTGCCAGCAGCGAAATTCGGACAGCTGGAATCTACGAGCAGTACTTC. This translates into CASSEIRTAGIYEQYF.

The V gene is TRBV29-1, the J gene TRBJ2-2; D possibly corresponds to TRBD1 (6 bases). The CDR3 loop spans 12 amino acids. Looked up from germline, CDR1 is SQVTM and CDR2 is ANQGSEA. CDR3 DNA: TGCTTGGGGCAGGACAGCACCGGGGAGCTGTTTTTT. Protein product: CLGQDSTGELFF.

CDR3 DNA: TGTGCCAGCAGTTACTCGATGACCTACGAGCAGTACTTC. Protein sequence: CASSYSMTYEQYF. This chain connects TRBV6-5 to TRBJ2-7; no definite D call. CDR1 and CDR2 from the germline V gene are MNHEY and SVGAGI. V was trimmed by 0 bases and J by 2 bases, leaving 5 bases between them. This CDR3 region has 13 residues.

The chain links TRBV12-3 or TRBV12-4 to TRBJ2-6; tentative D call: TRBD2 (5 bases). Deletions cut 3 bases from V and 0 bases from J, with 15 bases between. The CDR3 runs to 18 residues. The CDR3 DNA follows: TGTGCCAGCAGTTTCGGGCTAGCTCCCAGCTCTGGGGCCAACGTCCTGACTTTC. It translates to CASSFGLAPSSGANVLTF.

The rearrangement uses TRBV25-1 and TRBJ2-4, with 14 bases matching TRBD2. Germline CDR1 reads MGHDK; CDR2 reads SYGVNS. This CDR3 is built from 14 residues. V dropped 3 bases and J dropped 12; count of bases not matched to a gene: 4. The CDR3, as DNA: TGTGCCAGCAGTGAGGGACTAGCGGGGGAGACTCAGTACTTC. Residues: CASSEGLAGETQYF.

This clonotype showed up just a few times. One end of the junction does not line up with germline, which may come from a read error. This chain links TRBV7-2 with TRBJ1-1, with D perhaps matching TRBD1 (5 bases). The V gene's germline CDR1 is SGHTA and CDR2 FQGNSA. The CDR3 totals 13 residues. Written as DNA, the CDR3 is TGTGCCAGCAGCTCGGGGGTGAACACTGAAGCTTTTTTT. Amino acids: CASSSGVNTEAFF.

This sequence joins TRBV25-1 and TRBJ1-2, with D uncertain. Germline V gene data show CDR1 as MGHDK and CDR2 as SYGVNS. The CDR3 spans 14 residues. The V gene lost 8 bases and the J gene lost 7 bases, with 20 bases spanning the gap. This CDR3 is CASCPGPLSGGYTF. The DNA for the CDR3 is TGTGCCAGCTGCCCAGGCCCGCTTTCGGGTGGCTACACCTTC.

This chain uses TRBV7-8 with TRBJ1-1; no definite D call. The length of the CDR3 is 13 residues. Per the germline V gene, CDR1 is SGHVS and CDR2 is FQNEAQ. V was shortened by 2 bases and J by 1 base, with 5 bases between the two germline ends. CDR3 sequence reads: CASSLYRNTEAFF. The CDR3 nucleotides read TGTGCCAGCAGCTTATACAGGAACACTGAAGCTTTCTTT.

This chain connects TRBV7-2 to TRBJ2-1; D remains unclear. The germline gives CDR1 SGHTA, CDR2 FQGNSA. The CDR3 extends over 13 amino acids. Trimming took off 6 bases at V and 0 bases at J, with 6 bases between the two ends. Here the CDR3 reads CASSVRSYNEQFF. CDR3 DNA: TGTGCCAGCAGTGTACGCTCCTACAATGAGCAGTTCTTC.

In nucleotides, the CDR3 is TGCAGTGCTAGAGTCGGGACTAGCGGAGGGGGATTGCTCTACGAGCAGTACTTC. Translation gives CSARVGTSGGGLLYEQYF. The V gene is TRBV20-1, the J gene TRBJ2-7, with TRBD2 matching over 11 bases. The CDR3 extends over 18 amino acids. Germline lookup yields CDR1 DFQATT and CDR2 SNEGSKA (reference sequence). V lost 1 base to trimming and J lost 3 bases; unmatched junction nucleotides: 14.

The V and J genes are TRBV9 and TRBJ2-5; D not certain. V was cut by 0 bases and J by 5 bases, with 11 bases left in between. This CDR3 is built from 14 residues. Germline CDR1 and CDR2: SGDLS and YYNGEE. CDR3 residues: CASSVDIGRETQYF. The CDR3 coding sequence is TGTGCCAGCAGCGTAGATATAGGGCGCGAGACCCAGTACTTC.

The gene calls are TRBV19 and TRBJ1-2; D not resolved. The CDR3 covers 15 residues. Trimming cost V 1 base and J 4 bases, with 13 bases left between them. CDR1 is LNHDA and CDR2 is SQIVND in the germline V gene (reference sequence). The CDR3 region has the DNA TGTGCCAGTAGTATAGCCCGGGGAGTGGGCTATGGCTACACCTTC. Its protein product is CASSIARGVGYGYTF.

The chain links TRBV20-1 to TRBJ1-1; possibly TRBD1 for D (6 bases). CDR3 size: 13 residues. The germline V gene has CDR1 DFQATT and CDR2 SNEGSKA (reference sequence). V gave up 1 base and J gave up 10 bases, with 16 bases separating them. The CDR3 region is CSARGRGRIGAFF. Here the CDR3 DNA reads TGCAGTGCTAGAGGCAGGGGCCGCATCGGAGCTTTCTTT.

V gene TRBV10-2 combines with J gene TRBJ1-1; 9 bases fit TRBD1. CDR3 size: 12 residues. V was clipped by 6 bases and J by 6 bases; unmatched bases: 2. Germline V gene sequence: CDR1 WSHSY, CDR2 SAAADI. The CDR3 protein is CASRQGAAEAFF. The CDR3, as DNA: TGCGCCAGCAGACAGGGGGCAGCTGAAGCTTTCTTT.

This chain uses TRBV18 with TRBJ1-5; D remains ambiguous. The length of the CDR3 is 15 residues. V was cut by 3 bases and J by 0 bases, with 9 bases left in between. CDR1 and CDR2 (germline): KGHSH, LQKENI. The CDR3 DNA reads as TGTGCCAGCTCACCTGAGTGGAATAGCAATCAGCCCCAGCATTTT. Translating gives CASSPEWNSNQPQHF. The full variable domain, with the rest looked up from reference TRBV18 and TRBJ1-5, is NAGVMQNPRHLVRRRGQEARLRCSPMKGHSHVYWYRQLPEEGLKFMVYLQKENIIDESGMPKERFSAEFPKEGPSILRIQQVVRGDSAAYFCASSPEWNSNQPQHFGDGTRLSIL.

The chain links TRBV10-1 to TRBJ1-4, with D hard to call. V was pared by 0 bases and J by 17 bases, with 13 bases between. This CDR3 is built from 12 residues. Germline assignment: CDR1 WNHNN and CDR2 SYGVQD (reference sequence). DNA of the CDR3: TGCGCCAGCAGTGAGTCGAATCTGGGTCGTTTTTTT. It codes for CASSESNLGRFF.

This chain connects TRBV2 to TRBJ2-4; no reliable D call. The CDR3 consists of 14 residues. Germline V gene data show CDR1 as SNHLY and CDR2 as FYNNEI. Trimming stripped 2 bases from V and 3 bases from J, with 8 bases between. The CDR3: CASSEQTLKNIQYF. In DNA, the CDR3 is TGTGCCAGCAGTGAACAGACTCTCAAAAACATTCAGTACTTC. Using reference TRBV2 and TRBJ2-4 for the parts outside the CDR3, the full variable domain is EPEVTQTPSHQVTQMGQEVILRCVPISNHLYFYWYRQILGQKVEFLVSFYNNEISEKSEIFDDQFSVERPDGSNFTLKIRSTKLEDSAMYFCASSEQTLKNIQYFGAGTRLSVL.

J is TRBJ1-2 and V is TRBV15; the D gene is possibly TRBD1 (5 bases). Germline values: CDR1 LNHNV, CDR2 YYDKDF (reference sequence). The V end lost 0 bases, the J end lost 5 bases, and 10 bases lay between the germline ends. The CDR3 is made up of 14 amino acids. The CDR3 region is CATSRDRVEYGYTF. Written as DNA, the CDR3 is TGTGCCACCAGCAGAGACAGGGTGGAATATGGCTACACCTTC.

The chain carries TRBV5-6 and TRBJ1-6, with a possible D match to TRBD1 (6 bases). The V end lost 2 bases, the J end lost 7 bases, and 7 bases lay between the germline ends. Germline values: CDR1 SGHDT, CDR2 YYEEEE. CDR3 length equals 13 residues. The CDR3 loop reads CASSFTGNSPLHF. DNA of the CDR3: TGTGCCAGCAGCTTTACAGGGAATTCACCCCTCCACTTT.

The chain carries TRBV20-1 and TRBJ1-5; maybe TRBD1 (5 bases). CDR1 and CDR2 from the germline V gene are DFQATT and SNEGSKA (reference sequence). V lost 1 base and J 11 bases, leaving 12 bases between the germline ends. This CDR3 has 12 amino acids. CDR3 amino acids: CSARAQDAAQHF. The CDR3 DNA reads as TGCAGTGCTAGAGCACAGGATGCGGCCCAGCATTTT.

This chain joins TRBV20-1 and TRBJ2-3; 8 bases fit TRBD2. V shed 7 bases, J shed 2 bases, and the junction held 5 bases outside the gene matches. Looked up from germline, CDR1 is DFQATT and CDR2 is SNEGSKA (reference sequence). The CDR3 is 13 amino acids. The CDR3 loop reads CSGTGGNTDTQYF. DNA for the CDR3: TGCAGTGGGACGGGGGGGAACACAGATACGCAGTATTTT.

V usage is TRBV25-1 and J usage is TRBJ2-5; D is unclear. Germline CDR1 is MGHDK and CDR2 is SYGVNS. Trimming stripped 2 bases from V and 6 bases from J, with 7 bases between. The CDR3 is 12 residues long. The CDR3 sequence is CASSEGVQTQYF. The CDR3 nucleotides are TGTGCCAGCAGTGAAGGTGTCCAGACCCAGTACTTC. Using reference TRBV25-1 and TRBJ2-5 for the parts outside the CDR3, the full variable domain is EADIYQTPRYLVIGTGKKITLECSQTMGHDKMYWYQQDPGMELHLIHYSYGVNSTEKGDLSSESTVSRIRTEHFPLTLESARPSHTSQYLCASSEGVQTQYFGPGTRLLVL.

V gene TRBV29-1 combines with J gene TRBJ1-5; TRBD1 is a possible D gene (5 bases). Germline CDR1 SQVTM, CDR2 ANQGSEA. CDR3 length: 13 amino acids. The ends were cut back, 1 base at V and 5 bases at J, with 9 bases in the middle. The CDR3 region has the DNA TGCAGCGTTGAAGGGGGGAGGGATCAGCCCCAGCATTTT. Translating gives CSVEGGRDQPQHF.

The rearrangement links TRBV27 to TRBJ2-7; 9 nucleotides agree with TRBD1. V was clipped by 5 bases and J by 5 bases; unmatched bases: 4. The CDR3 spans 13 residues. Germline CDR1 and CDR2: MNHEY and SMNVEV (reference sequence). The CDR3 spells CASSKDRGDEQYF. Here the CDR3 DNA reads TGTGCCAGCAGTAAAGACAGGGGGGACGAGCAGTACTTC.

The chain couples TRBV20-1 to TRBJ2-5; 11 bases are a match to TRBD2. Per germline, CDR1 DFQATT and CDR2 SNEGSKA (reference sequence). There are 14 residues in the CDR3. Trimming cost V 5 bases and J 3 bases; bases outside gene matches: 5. The CDR3 DNA sequence: TGCAGTGCTTTAGCGGGGGGGCGGAAAGAGACCCAGTACTTC. Its translation is CSALAGGRKETQYF.

The gene calls are TRBV12-3 or TRBV12-4 and TRBJ2-3; 9 positions agree with TRBD2. J lost 9 bases, V lost 6 bases, and 4 bases had no gene match. The CDR3 totals 12 residues. The CDR3 DNA follows: TGTGCCAGCAGGTGGGGGACTAGCACGCAGTATTTT. It is translated as CASRWGTSTQYF.

This chain joins TRBV5-4 and TRBJ2-1; 7 bases are a match to TRBD1. This CDR3 is 13 amino acids long. With V trimmed by 6 bases and J by 6 bases, 6 bases remained unmatched. Germline CDR1 reads SGHNT; CDR2 reads YYREEE (reference sequence). In nucleotides, the CDR3 is TGTGCCAGCATCAAACAGGGGAGCAATGAGCAGTTCTTC. It is translated as CASIKQGSNEQFF.

The rearrangement joins TRBV7-2 to TRBJ2-7; TRBD1 matches at 8 bases. Germline CDR1 is SGHTA and CDR2 is FQGNSA. The CDR3 sequence is 13 residues long. Unmatched junction bases numbered 6, after V lost 6 bases and J lost 5 bases. The CDR3 sequence: CASSPDRVDEQYF. The DNA for the CDR3 is TGTGCCAGCAGTCCGGACAGGGTAGACGAGCAGTACTTC.